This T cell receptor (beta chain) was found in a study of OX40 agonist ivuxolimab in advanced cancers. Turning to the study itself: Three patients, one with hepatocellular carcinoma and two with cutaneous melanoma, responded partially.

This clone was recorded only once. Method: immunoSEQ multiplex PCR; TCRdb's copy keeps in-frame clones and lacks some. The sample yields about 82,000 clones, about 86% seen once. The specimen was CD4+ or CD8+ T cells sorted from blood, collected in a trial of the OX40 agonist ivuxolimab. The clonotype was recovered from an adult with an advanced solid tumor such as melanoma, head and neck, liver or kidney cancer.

The CDR3 loop is CASSPDRDYGYTF. The CDR3 DNA reads TGTGCCAGCAGCCCCGACAGGGACTATGGCTACACCTTC. This rearrangement joins TRBV7-3 to TRBJ1-2; 7 bases are a match to TRBD1. The V and J ends lost 5 bases and 3 bases, in that order; junction bases with no gene match: 3. In germline, CDR1 is SGHTA, CDR2 FQGTGA. CDR3 length: 13 amino acids.